Listed below are T cell receptor beta chains from one sample, sequenced in a study of cytomegalovirus exposure and HLA in healthy donors. TCRdb keeps only in-frame clones here, not all; method: immunoSEQ multiplex PCR. The table shows around 120,000 clones, with roughly 83% occurring only once. The material sequenced was PBMCs. Receptor source: a man between 18 and 35 years old in good health and CMV-seronegative. CDR3s include the opening cysteine and the closing phenylalanine or tryptophan. D genes are given only for firm matches. The size field is filled for only some rows; it gives once, few, many or a size class.

D gene	V gene	J gene	clone size	CDR3 DNA	CDR3 protein
TRBD2	TRBV9	TRBJ2-1	once	TGTGCCAGCAGCGTAGTGACTAGCGGGGGGGCCCATGAGCAGTTCTTC	CASSVVTSGGAHEQFF
TRBD2	TRBV2	TRBJ2-7	few	TGTGCCCCCACGTGGCTAGCGGACTCCTACGAGCAGTACTTC	CAPTWLADSYEQYF
TRBD1	TRBV25-1	TRBJ2-1	.	TGTGCCAGCGAGGGGACAGGACTGAACAATGAGCAGTTCTTC	CASEGTGLNNEQFF
.	TRBV6-5	TRBJ2-7	.	TGTGCCAGCAGTAGGGACAATTCCTACGAGCAGTACTTC	CASSRDNSYEQYF
.	TRBV5-1	TRBJ2-7	.	TGCGCCAGCAGAGACATTGGTCGCTACGAGCAGTACTTC	CASRDIGRYEQYF
.	TRBV5-4	TRBJ1-4	.	TGTGCCAGCAGGGGCAGTAGGGGTGAAAAACTGTTTTTT	CASRGSRGEKLFF
TRBD2	TRBV5-1	TRBJ2-7	.	TGCGCCAGCAGCCCGGGACTAGCGGGCTTAATTACCTACGAGCAGTACTTC	CASSPGLAGLITYEQYF
TRBD1	TRBV7-9	TRBJ2-6	once	TGTGCCAGCAGCTCAGCCTCTCGGGACAGGGTATCTGGGGCCAACGTCCTGACTTTC	CASSSASRDRVSGANVLTF
.	TRBV18	TRBJ2-5	.	TGTGCCAGCTCACCTGGACAAACCCAGGCTGGAGAGACCCAGTACTTC	CASSPGQTQAGETQYF
TRBD1	TRBV5-1	TRBJ2-1	.	TGCGCCAGCAGCTGGACAGGGAATTCCTACAATGAGCAGTTCTTC	CASSWTGNSYNEQFF
.	TRBV5-6	TRBJ2-2	.	TGTGCCAGCAGCTTGGCCGGAGGCTCCTACAACACCGGGGAGCTGTTTTTT	CASSLAGGSYNTGELFF
.	TRBV7-9	TRBJ2-7	.	TGTGCCAGCAGCCCCCTCCGGCGGCAAAGCTCCTACGAGCAGTACTTC	CASSPLRRQSSYEQYF
.	TRBV30	TRBJ2-5	.	TGTGCCAGGAAGACGGGGCAGGGGGGTGAGACCCAGTACTTC	CARKTGQGGETQYF
.	TRBV18	TRBJ1-5	.	TGTGCCAGCTCACCCCGCGGGGGAAACAGCAATCAGCCCCAGCATTTT	CASSPRGGNSNQPQHF
.	TRBV7-9	TRBJ2-3	.	TGTGCCAGCAGCTTAGCCGAGACACTAGAAACAGATACGCAGTATTTT	CASSLAETLETDTQYF
.	TRBV6-1	TRBJ1-5	.	TGTGCCAGCAGTGAAGCTAGCTTGGGCAATCAGCCCCAGCATTTT	CASSEASLGNQPQHF
.	TRBV2	TRBJ2-2	once	TGTGCCAGCAGTGAAATCTTTAGTCTAGCAGCGAACACCGGGGAGCTGTTTTTT	CASSEIFSLAANTGELFF
TRBD1	TRBV5-1	TRBJ2-1	.	TGCGCCAGCAGCTCGACAGGGGGCTGGAATGAGCAGTTCTTC	CASSSTGGWNEQFF
TRBD1	TRBV7-6	TRBJ2-3	.	TGTGCCAGCAGCTTTCGGGACAGGCCTACAGATACGCAGTATTTT	CASSFRDRPTDTQYF
.	TRBV18	TRBJ2-5	.	TGTGCCAGCTCACGATACTTCCGAGGGGGCCAAGAGACCCAGTACTTC	CASSRYFRGGQETQYF
TRBD2	TRBV4-2	TRBJ2-7	.	TGTGCCAGCAGCCATCTGGCCCCCGGACTAGCGGGAGGAGGGAACGAGCAGTACTTC	CASSHLAPGLAGGGNEQYF
.	TRBV6-1	TRBJ1-5	.	TGTGCCAGCAGGGGACAACCCAATCAGCCCCAGCATTTT	CASRGQPNQPQHF
TRBD2	TRBV6-1	TRBJ2-7	.	TGTGCCACCCAAGCGGGGAGATACGAGCAGTACTTC	CATQAGRYEQYF
TRBD2	TRBV25-1	TRBJ2-3	.	TGTGCCAGCAGTGAAGCGGGGGGGCCGAAGAATACGCAGTATTTT	CASSEAGGPKNTQYF
.	TRBV12-5	TRBJ2-7	.	TGTGCTAGTGGCCGACCCCCCCGGTCAGGGGACACCTACGAGCAGTACTTC	CASGRPPRSGDTYEQYF
.	TRBV19	TRBJ1-4	.	TGTGCCAGTAGCACCTTTCGGGGTTCTCGAGAAAAACTGTTTTTT	CASSTFRGSREKLFF
.	TRBV30	TRBJ2-5	.	TGTGCCTGGAGTGTACGAGCGGGAGAGACCCAGTACTTC	CAWSVRAGETQYF
TRBD1	TRBV27	TRBJ1-5	few	TGTGCCAGCAGTTCCCCCCGGGACAGGGGCACGCGATCGGTGTGGCCCCAGCATTTT	CASSSPRDRGTRSVWPQHF
TRBD1	TRBV5-5	TRBJ2-7	.	TGTGCCAGCAGCCTGACAGGACAGGGGTTTACCTACGAGCAGTACTTC	CASSLTGQGFTYEQYF
TRBD1	TRBV6-1	TRBJ1-1	.	TGTGCCAGCCTCCCACGGCAGGGGGCGGGGGCTTTCTTT	CASLPRQGAGAFF
TRBD2	TRBV6-4	TRBJ2-3	.	TGTGCCAGCAGTGAGTCGGGAGGGTCCAAGACGCAGTATTTT	CASSESGGSKTQYF
.	TRBV29-1	TRBJ2-1	.	TGCAGCGTTGAACTCAGGGGCCAATATGAGCAGTTCTTC	CSVELRGQYEQFF
TRBD2	TRBV5-1	TRBJ2-1	.	TGCGCCAGCAGCTTATATAGCGGGAGCTCCTACAATGAGCAGTTCTTC	CASSLYSGSSYNEQFF
.	TRBV2	TRBJ1-1	.	TGTGCCAGCAGTGAGAGGGGTGGGGGCCGGACTGAAGCTTTCTTT	CASSERGGGRTEAFF